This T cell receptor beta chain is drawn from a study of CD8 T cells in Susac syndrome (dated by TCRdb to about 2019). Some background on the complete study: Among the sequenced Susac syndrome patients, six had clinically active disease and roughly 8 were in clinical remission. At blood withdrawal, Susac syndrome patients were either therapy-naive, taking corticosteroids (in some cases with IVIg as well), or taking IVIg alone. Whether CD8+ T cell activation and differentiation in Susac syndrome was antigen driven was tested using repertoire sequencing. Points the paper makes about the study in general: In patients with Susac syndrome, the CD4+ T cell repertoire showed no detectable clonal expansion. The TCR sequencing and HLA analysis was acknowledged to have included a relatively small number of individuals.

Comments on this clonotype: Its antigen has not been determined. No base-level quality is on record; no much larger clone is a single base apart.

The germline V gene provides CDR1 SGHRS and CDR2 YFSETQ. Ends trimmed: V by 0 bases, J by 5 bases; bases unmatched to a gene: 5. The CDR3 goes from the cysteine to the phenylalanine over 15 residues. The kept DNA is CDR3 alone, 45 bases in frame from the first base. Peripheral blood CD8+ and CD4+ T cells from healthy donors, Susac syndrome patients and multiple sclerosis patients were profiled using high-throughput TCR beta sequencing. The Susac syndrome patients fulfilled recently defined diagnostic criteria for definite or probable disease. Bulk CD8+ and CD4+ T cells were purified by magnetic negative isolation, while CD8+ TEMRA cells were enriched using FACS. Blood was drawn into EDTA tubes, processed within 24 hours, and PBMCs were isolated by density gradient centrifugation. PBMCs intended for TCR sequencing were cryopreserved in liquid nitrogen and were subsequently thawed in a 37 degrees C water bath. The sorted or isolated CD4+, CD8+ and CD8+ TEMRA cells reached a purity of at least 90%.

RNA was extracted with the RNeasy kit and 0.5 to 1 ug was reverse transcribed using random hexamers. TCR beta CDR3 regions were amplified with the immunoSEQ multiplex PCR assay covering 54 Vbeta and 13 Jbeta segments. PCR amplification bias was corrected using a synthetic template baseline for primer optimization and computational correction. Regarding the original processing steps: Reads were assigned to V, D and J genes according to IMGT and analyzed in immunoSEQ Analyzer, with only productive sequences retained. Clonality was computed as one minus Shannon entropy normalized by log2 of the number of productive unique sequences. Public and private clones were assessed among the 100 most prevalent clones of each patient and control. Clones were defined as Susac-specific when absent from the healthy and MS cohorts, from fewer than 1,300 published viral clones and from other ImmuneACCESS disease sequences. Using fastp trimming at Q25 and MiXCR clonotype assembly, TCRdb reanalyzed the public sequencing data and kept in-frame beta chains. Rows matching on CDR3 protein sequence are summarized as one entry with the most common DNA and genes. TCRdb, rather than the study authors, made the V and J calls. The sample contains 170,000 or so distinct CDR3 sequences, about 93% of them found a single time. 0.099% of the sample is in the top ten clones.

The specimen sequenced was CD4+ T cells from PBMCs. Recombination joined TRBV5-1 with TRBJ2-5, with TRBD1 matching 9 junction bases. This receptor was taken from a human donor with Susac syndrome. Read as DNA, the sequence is TGCGCCAGCAGCTTGGCCGGGACAGGGATGGAGACCCAGTACTTC. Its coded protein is CASSLAGTGMETQYF.